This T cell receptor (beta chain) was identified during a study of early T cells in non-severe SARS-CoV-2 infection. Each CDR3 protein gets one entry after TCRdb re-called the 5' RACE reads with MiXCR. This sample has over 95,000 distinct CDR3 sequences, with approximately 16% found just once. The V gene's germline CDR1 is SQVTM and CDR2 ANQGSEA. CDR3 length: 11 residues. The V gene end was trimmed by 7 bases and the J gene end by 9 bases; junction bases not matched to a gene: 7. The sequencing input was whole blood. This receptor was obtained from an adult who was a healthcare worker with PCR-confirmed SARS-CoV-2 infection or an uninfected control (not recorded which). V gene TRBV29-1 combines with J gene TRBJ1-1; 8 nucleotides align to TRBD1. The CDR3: CSAGTGPQAFF. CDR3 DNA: TGCAGCGCAGGGACAGGCCCTCAAGCTTTCTTT.